These 30 T cell receptor beta chains came from one sample sequenced in a study of long-term antiretroviral therapy in people with HIV. With survey level as its setting, the immunoSEQ assay was v3.0. Repertoires were generated with immunoSEQ multiplex PCR, while TCRdb's copy carries only in-frame clones and drops some. The data show nearly 20,000 clones, roughly 78% seen once. The sequences come from unsorted PBMCs, collected 0.2 years after starting antiretroviral therapy. All receptors come from a middle-aged woman with HIV.

This chain connects TRBV6-5 to TRBJ2-5; the D is unclear. The length of the CDR3 is 13 residues. Trimming took off 5 bases at V and 2 bases at J, with 9 bases between the two ends. CDR1 MNHEY and CDR2 SVGAGI come from the germline V gene. In nucleotides, the CDR3 is TGTGCCAGCAGTCCGACATTTCAAGAGACCCAGTACTTC. Amino acids: CASSPTFQETQYF.

The chain links TRBV19 to TRBJ1-2; TRBD1 might be the D (5 bases). The CDR3 is 13 residues long. The germline CDR1 and CDR2 sequences are LNHDA and SQIVND (reference sequence). V shed 8 bases and J shed 4 bases, with 14 bases lying between them. CDR3 region: CASSGIGLYGYTF. The CDR3 DNA reads TGTGCCAGTTCAGGGATTGGGCTCTATGGCTACACCTTC.

The rearrangement links TRBV5-6 to TRBJ2-7; D is unclear. Deletions cut 1 base from V and 0 bases from J, with 2 bases between. This CDR3 has 12 residues. Germline assignment: CDR1 SGHDT and CDR2 YYEEEE. CDR3: CASSLSSYEQYF. CDR3 nucleotide sequence: TGTGCCAGCAGCTTGAGCTCCTACGAGCAGTACTTC.

The rearrangement links TRBV7-2 to TRBJ1-4; D unresolved. The CDR3 covers 16 residues. Trimming took 5 bases from V and 7 from J, leaving 20 bases between them. CDR1 is SGHTA and CDR2 is FQGNSA in the germline V gene. The CDR3 nucleotides read TGTGCCAGCAGCCAAGGCCCCAATCGGGGAGGTGAAAAACTGTTTTTT. Residues: CASSQGPNRGGEKLFF.

The chain joins TRBV6-6 to TRBJ1-2; 8 bases agree with TRBD1. The V gene end was trimmed by 5 bases and the J gene end by 4 bases; junction bases not matched to a gene: 9. The CDR3 covers 15 residues. Per germline, CDR1 MNHNY and CDR2 SVGAGI (reference sequence). The chain's CDR3 is CASSKDREYAYGYTF. The CDR3 DNA reads as TGTGCCAGCAGTAAGGACAGGGAATATGCCTATGGCTACACCTTC.

The chain employs TRBV7-6 and TRBJ2-6; D is ambiguous. CDR3 length: 16 amino acids. CDR1 is SGHVS and CDR2 is FNYEAQ in the germline V gene. Trimming cost V 1 base and J 0 bases, with 7 bases left between them. The CDR3, as DNA: TGTGCCAGCAGCTTAGACGGTGGCTCTGGGGCCAACGTCCTGACTTTC. Translation: CASSLDGGSGANVLTF. Supplemented by reference TRBV7-6 and TRBJ2-6, the full variable domain reads GAGVSQSPRYKVTKRGQDVALRCDPISGHVSLYWYRQALGQGPEFLTYFNYEAQQDKSGLPNDRFSAERPEGSISTLTIQRTEQRDSAMYRCASSLDGGSGANVLTFGAGSRLTVL.

V is TRBV5-1 and J is TRBJ2-2, with TRBD1 matching over 8 bases. V lost 4 bases to trimming and J lost 6 bases; unmatched junction nucleotides: 8. CDR3 length: 15 amino acids. Germline CDR1 and CDR2: SGHRS and YFSETQ. The CDR3 sequence is CASSVQGAHAGELFF. The CDR3, as DNA: TGCGCCAGCAGCGTGCAGGGGGCGCATGCCGGGGAGCTGTTTTTT.

This clone has a handful of counts. The J gene is TRBJ1-1, the V gene TRBV7-9; no reliable D call. CDR3 length: 13 residues. Germline CDR1 is SEHNR and CDR2 is FQNEAQ (reference sequence). V was trimmed by 4 bases and J by 1 base, leaving 7 bases between them. The CDR3 spells CASSWSENTEAFF. The DNA for the CDR3 is TGTGCCAGCAGCTGGTCAGAGAACACTGAAGCTTTCTTT.

As concerns this clone: This CDR3 is missing its conserved last phenylalanine or tryptophan, likely due to a read error. Because the CDR3's place on the DNA is in doubt, the DNA is left out and the CDR3 is given as listed by TCRdb. The chain combines TRBV19 with TRBJ1-1; TRBD1, as called in the table, went unchecked against the DNA. The CDR3 has 8 residues if both end residues are counted. The germline gives CDR1 LNHDA, CDR2 SQIVND (reference sequence). This chain's CDR3 is CASLLRGR.

This rearrangement joins TRBV23-1 to TRBJ2-7; 7 bases are shared with TRBD1. TRBV23-1 is an ORF for which the function is uncertain. V was pared by 4 bases and J by 5 bases, with 23 bases of the junction left unmatched. The CDR3 runs 19 residues. The CDR3 DNA sequence: TGCGCCAGCAGTCGCAAAAGGGGAAGGACAGGCCTCTCGGTGAACGAGCAGTACTTC. Its protein is CASSRKRGRTGLSVNEQYF.

This clone was seen a single time. V gene TRBV2 combines with J gene TRBJ2-6; D is undetermined. The V end lost 6 bases, the J end lost 0 bases, and 12 bases lay between the germline ends. This CDR3 is 16 amino acids long. CDR1 is SNHLY, CDR2 FYNNEI, per germline. CDR3 nucleotides: TGTGCCAGCAGGCTTACGGTCTACTCTGGGGCCAACGTCCTGACTTTC. It translates to CASRLTVYSGANVLTF.

This chain uses TRBV7-9 with TRBJ2-6; D not certain. V lost 2 bases and J 4 bases, leaving 6 bases between the germline ends. Germline V gene sequence: CDR1 SEHNR, CDR2 FQNEAQ (reference sequence). This CDR3 has 14 amino acids. The CDR3 reads CASSLSSGANVLTF. DNA for the CDR3: TGTGCCAGCAGCTTATCATCCGGGGCCAACGTCCTGACTTTC.

This clone is medium-sized within its sample. The chain carries TRBV25-1 and TRBJ2-7, with a possible D match to TRBD1 (5 bases). Germline V gene lookup returns CDR1 MGHDK and CDR2 SYGVNS. The V end lost 2 bases, the J end lost 6 bases, and 11 bases lay between the germline ends. The CDR3 is 13 residues long. CDR3 DNA sequence: TGTGCCAGCAGTGAAAGGATAGGGGTCGAGCAGTACTTC. This translates into CASSERIGVEQYF.

J is TRBJ2-7 and V is TRBV7-9; D is ambiguous. Germline loops: CDR1 SEHNR, CDR2 FQNEAQ (reference sequence). The CDR3 extends over 12 amino acids. V was trimmed by 3 bases and J by 6 bases, leaving 9 bases between them. CDR3 in DNA: TGTGCCAGCAGCTTCCCGGTGGGCGAGCAGTACTTC. It specifies CASSFPVGEQYF.

The rearrangement uses TRBV29-1 and TRBJ2-1, with a tentative D call TRBD2 (5 bases). The CDR3 length is 13 residues. With 1 base removed from V and 6 bases from J, the gap between germline ends came to 10 bases. Germline V CDR1 and CDR2: SQVTM, ANQGSEA. CDR3 sequence (DNA): TGCAGCGTTGAAGGGACTTCCACCAATGAGCAGTTCTTC. It translates to CSVEGTSTNEQFF.

This chain connects TRBV10-1 to TRBJ1-1; D remains ambiguous. Per the germline V gene, CDR1 is WNHNN and CDR2 is SYGVQD (reference sequence). V dropped 4 bases and J dropped 1 base, with 7 bases sitting between them. The CDR3 runs to 13 residues. The CDR3: CASSVDPNTEAFF. Here the CDR3 DNA reads TGCGCCAGCAGTGTGGACCCGAACACTGAAGCTTTCTTT.

This clone appeared once. The chain has TRBV19 and TRBJ2-6; D is undetermined. This CDR3 comprises 15 residues. The germline CDR1 and CDR2 sequences are LNHDA and SQIVND (reference sequence). Trimming left V 5 bases short and J 0 bases short, with 8 bases between. CDR3 DNA sequence: TGTGCCAGTAGTCCTTTGTCCTCTGGGGCCAACGTCCTGACTTTC. The encoded protein is CASSPLSSGANVLTF.

The V call is TRBV7-2, the J call TRBJ2-2; D is perhaps TRBD1 (5 bases). V shed 5 bases and J shed 5 bases, with 15 bases lying between them. The length of the CDR3 is 15 residues. The germline CDR1 and CDR2 sequences are SGHTA and FQGNSA. The CDR3 DNA is TGTGCCAGCAGCCCACCCCCCAGGGCTACCGGGGAGCTGTTTTTT. Its translation is CASSPPPRATGELFF.

This clone was observed once. This CDR3 reads CSVAPTGQETQYF. CDR3 bases: TGCAGCGTAGCACCGACAGGCCAAGAGACCCAGTACTTC. The chain employs TRBV29-1 and TRBJ2-5; TRBD1 might be the D (6 bases). CDR3 length equals 13 residues. Trimming removed 6 bases at V and 1 base at J, with 12 bases between. Germline V gene lookup returns CDR1 SQVTM and CDR2 ANQGSEA.

The chain joins TRBV5-6 to TRBJ2-4; D is uncertain. The ends were cut back, 5 bases at V and 3 bases at J, with 12 bases in the middle. Germline V gives CDR1 SGHDT, CDR2 YYEEEE. The CDR3 consists of 14 residues. This chain's CDR3 is CASSSSWDKNIQYF. The CDR3 DNA is TGTGCCAGCAGTTCCTCCTGGGACAAAAACATTCAGTACTTC.

The V gene is TRBV11-3, the J gene TRBJ1-1, with TRBD1 matching 8 bases. CDR1 and CDR2 from the germline V gene are SGHNT and YENEEA. The CDR3 has 19 amino acids. V lost 4 bases and J lost 5; bases outside the gene matches: 21. The CDR3 region is CASSSRLRTGTRARTEAFF. CDR3 bases: TGTGCCAGCAGCTCACGCCTTCGGACAGGGACGAGGGCAAGGACTGAAGCTTTCTTT.

V gene TRBV6-6 combines with J gene TRBJ2-1; 7 nucleotides line up with TRBD2. The length of the CDR3 is 15 residues. Per germline, CDR1 MNHNY and CDR2 SVGAGI (reference sequence). J gave up 2 bases and V 8 bases, and 9 bases lay outside the gene matches. In DNA form, the CDR3 reads TGTGCCAGCGGGGGATGGGGGGGAACCTACAATGAGCAGTTCTTC. Amino acid sequence: CASGGWGGTYNEQFF.

This chain connects TRBV7-2 to TRBJ1-1; the D is unclear. Germline CDR1 reads SGHTA; CDR2 reads FQGNSA. CDR3 length: 13 amino acids. V was shortened by 2 bases and J by 8 bases, with 12 bases between the two germline ends. The CDR3 region is CASSLRGRIEAFF. Written as DNA, the CDR3 is TGTGCCAGCAGCTTAAGAGGGAGGATCGAAGCTTTCTTT. Complete variable domain (other parts from reference TRBV7-2 and TRBJ1-1): GAGVSQSPSNKVTEKGKDVELRCDPISGHTALYWYRQSLGQGLEFLIYFQGNSAPDKSGLPSDRFSAERTGGSVSTLTIQRTQQEDSAVYLCASSLRGRIEAFFGQGTRLTVV.

The genes are TRBV11-3 and TRBJ2-7; D is unclear. The CDR3 sequence is 15 residues long. Germline V CDR1 and CDR2: SGHNT, YENEEA. V was pared by 3 bases and J by 5 bases, with 17 bases between. In DNA, the CDR3 is TGTGCCAGCAGCTTCGGTAGGGCCACGTCCGACGAGCAGTACTTC. Its protein is CASSFGRATSDEQYF.

This chain uses TRBV29-1 with TRBJ2-3; 11 positions agree with TRBD1. This CDR3 region has 13 residues. Germline loops: CDR1 SQVTM, CDR2 ANQGSEA. Germline trimming cut 6 bases from V and 5 bases from J; bases unmatched to any gene: 4. The CDR3 DNA follows: TGCAGCGTCGGGACAGGGGGTGGAGATACGCAGTATTTT. Translated: CSVGTGGGDTQYF.

The V gene is TRBV7-8, the J gene TRBJ1-4; possibly TRBD1 for D (6 bases). V was shortened by 0 bases and J by 5 bases, with 10 bases between the two germline ends. The length of the CDR3 is 15 residues. CDR1 SGHVS and CDR2 FQNEAQ come from the germline V gene. The chain's CDR3 is CASSLATGLNEKLFF. CDR3 bases: TGTGCCAGCAGCTTAGCTACAGGGTTGAATGAAAAACTGTTTTTT. Full variable domain (outside the CDR3, taken from reference TRBV7-8 and TRBJ1-4): GAGVSQSPRYKVAKRGQDVALRCDPISGHVSLFWYQQALGQGPEFLTYFQNEAQLDKSGLPSDRFFAERPEGSVSTLKIQRTQQEDSAVYLCASSLATGLNEKLFFGSGTQLSVL.

The chain uses TRBV10-2 and TRBJ2-1, with 11 bases matching TRBD2. Germline CDR1 and CDR2: WSHSY and SAAADI. This CDR3 has 15 residues. The trim removed 8 bases at V and 4 bases at J, leaving 7 bases unmatched. This CDR3 is CASRSTSGKYNEQFF. Written as DNA, the CDR3 is TGCGCCAGCCGGTCGACTAGCGGGAAATACAATGAGCAGTTCTTC.

V gene TRBV30 combines with J gene TRBJ2-1; D perhaps matches TRBD2 (6 bases). Trimming took off 0 bases at V and 7 bases at J, with 16 bases between the two ends. CDR1 is GTSNPN, CDR2 SVGIG, per germline (reference sequence). The CDR3 contains 15 residues. CDR3 protein: CAWSVRTREKNEQFF. DNA for the CDR3: TGTGCCTGGAGTGTGAGGACCCGGGAGAAAAATGAGCAGTTCTTC.

The gene calls are TRBV7-8 and TRBJ2-1, with TRBD1 as a possible D gene (6 bases). The CDR3 is 16 residues long. Germline-derived CDR1 and CDR2 are SGHVS and FQNEAQ. V was trimmed by 5 bases and J by 9 bases, leaving 23 bases between them. The DNA of the CDR3 is TGTGCCAGCAGCCACCTAGGGGGAGATATCCGGGGTGAGCAGTTCTTC. It codes for CASSHLGGDIRGEQFF. The entire variable domain, with the rest obtained from reference TRBV7-8 and TRBJ2-1, is as follows: GAGVSQSPRYKVAKRGQDVALRCDPISGHVSLFWYQQALGQGPEFLTYFQNEAQLDKSGLPSDRFFAERPEGSVSTLKIQRTQQEDSAVYLCASSHLGGDIRGEQFFGPGTRLTVL.

This chain connects TRBV6-1 to TRBJ2-7; 9 nucleotides agree with TRBD1. Germline loops: CDR1 MNHNS, CDR2 SASEGT. The junction had 8 bases not matched to a gene; V was cut back by 4 bases and J by 7 bases. The CDR3 runs 14 residues. The CDR3 loop is CASSVGQGFAEQYF. The CDR3 DNA is TGTGCCAGCAGTGTCGGACAGGGGTTTGCGGAGCAGTACTTC.